A selection of T cell receptor beta chains follows, all from one sample in a study of T cells in Graves' hyperthyroidism and ophthalmopathy. TCRdb analysed the multiplex PCR reads with MiXCR anew, one entry per CDR3 protein. The sample has 500,000 to 600,000 distinct CDR3 sequences; 15% to 20% are singletons. The specimen sequenced was blood. The receptors were sampled from a man aged 40-49 years with Graves' ophthalmopathy. CDR3s include the opening cysteine and the closing phenylalanine or tryptophan. Each record gives: CDR3 protein, D gene, V gene, J gene, clone size. D genes are given only for firm matches. Clone size is given for some rows only: seen once, a few or many times, or a class if the clone is expanded.

CDR3aa: CAIRPGAVGTEAFF
d_gene: .
v_gene: TRBV10-3
j_gene: TRBJ1-1
abundance: few

CDR3aa: CASSFPGLDYQETQYF
d_gene: .
v_gene: TRBV5-1
j_gene: TRBJ2-5
abundance: .

CDR3aa: CASSLSGLAGINEQFF
d_gene: TRBD2
v_gene: TRBV7-9
j_gene: TRBJ2-1
abundance: few

CDR3aa: CASSVGAGYQPQHF
d_gene: .
v_gene: TRBV9
j_gene: TRBJ1-5
abundance: .

CDR3aa: CASSLARGGRNTGELFF
d_gene: .
v_gene: TRBV5-4
j_gene: TRBJ2-2
abundance: .

CDR3aa: CASSGLAGISFGELFF
d_gene: TRBD2
v_gene: TRBV7-2
j_gene: TRBJ2-2
abundance: many

CDR3aa: CASSIYTGGRVKNIQYF
d_gene: TRBD1
v_gene: TRBV28
j_gene: TRBJ2-4
abundance: many

CDR3aa: CASSLYQGNIQYF
d_gene: .
v_gene: TRBV28
j_gene: TRBJ2-4
abundance: .

CDR3aa: CASSLALSSGRTDTQYF
d_gene: TRBD2
v_gene: TRBV7-2
j_gene: TRBJ2-3
abundance: many

CDR3aa: CASSPRQGTNYGYTF
d_gene: TRBD1
v_gene: TRBV18
j_gene: TRBJ1-2
abundance: .

CDR3aa: CASSLTGEGSGYTF
d_gene: TRBD1
v_gene: TRBV11-2
j_gene: TRBJ1-2
abundance: .

CDR3aa: CASSWGGNNEQFF
d_gene: TRBD2
v_gene: TRBV5-6
j_gene: TRBJ2-1
abundance: .

CDR3aa: CASSLLNRDNQHF
d_gene: .
v_gene: TRBV2
j_gene: TRBJ1-5
abundance: many

CDR3aa: CASNRIGLDGYTF
d_gene: .
v_gene: TRBV19
j_gene: TRBJ1-2
abundance: .

CDR3aa: CASTRGNGGYTF
d_gene: .
v_gene: TRBV6-1
j_gene: TRBJ1-2
abundance: .

CDR3aa: CASSLVDQVPSYEQYF
d_gene: .
v_gene: TRBV7-6
j_gene: TRBJ2-7
abundance: few

CDR3aa: CASSSGTTAFDEQFF
d_gene: TRBD2
v_gene: TRBV19
j_gene: TRBJ2-1
abundance: .

CDR3aa: CASSILAGESGELFF
d_gene: TRBD2
v_gene: TRBV19
j_gene: TRBJ2-2
abundance: .

CDR3aa: CASSLGGGPSPLHF
d_gene: .
v_gene: TRBV7-9
j_gene: TRBJ1-6
abundance: .

CDR3aa: CASRPGGAEEKLFF
d_gene: TRBD1
v_gene: TRBV12-3/TRBV12-4
j_gene: TRBJ1-4
abundance: .

CDR3aa: CASSEAPHEQFF
d_gene: .
v_gene: TRBV6-1
j_gene: TRBJ2-1
abundance: few

CDR3aa: CASSGALTGSGEKLFF
d_gene: TRBD1
v_gene: TRBV27
j_gene: TRBJ1-4
abundance: .

CDR3aa: CASSLTGGNNQPQHF
d_gene: TRBD1
v_gene: TRBV7-3
j_gene: TRBJ1-5
abundance: few

CDR3aa: CAWSRTSGPYEQYF
d_gene: TRBD2
v_gene: TRBV30
j_gene: TRBJ2-7
abundance: many

CDR3aa: CASSYGSSIPTEAFF
d_gene: .
v_gene: TRBV6-2/TRBV6-3
j_gene: TRBJ1-1
abundance: many

CDR3aa: CASRYSNRGAGANVLTF
d_gene: .
v_gene: TRBV19
j_gene: TRBJ2-6
abundance: few

CDR3aa: CASRRGQGINYGYTF
d_gene: TRBD1
v_gene: TRBV9
j_gene: TRBJ1-2
abundance: once

CDR3aa: CAWSVTGGGYTF
d_gene: .
v_gene: TRBV30
j_gene: TRBJ1-2
abundance: many

CDR3aa: CASSFAFDYSSTDTQYF
d_gene: .
v_gene: TRBV11-1
j_gene: TRBJ2-3
abundance: .

CDR3aa: CASIPLMGAEDTEAFF
d_gene: .
v_gene: TRBV7-9
j_gene: TRBJ1-1
abundance: many

CDR3aa: CASSSHWNNEQFF
d_gene: .
v_gene: TRBV7-2
j_gene: TRBJ2-1
abundance: many

CDR3aa: CASSVEAGELFF
d_gene: .
v_gene: TRBV9
j_gene: TRBJ2-2
abundance: .

CDR3aa: CASSIHTGGNQPQHF
d_gene: .
v_gene: TRBV19
j_gene: TRBJ1-5
abundance: .

CDR3aa: CAISLDRDTEAFF
d_gene: TRBD1
v_gene: TRBV10-3
j_gene: TRBJ1-1
abundance: once

CDR3aa: CASSPSLSPLHF
d_gene: .
v_gene: TRBV18
j_gene: TRBJ1-6
abundance: many

CDR3aa: CASTTGTAIQPQHF
d_gene: .
v_gene: TRBV2
j_gene: TRBJ1-5
abundance: few

CDR3aa: CASSIGTNSNQPQHF
d_gene: .
v_gene: TRBV28
j_gene: TRBJ1-5
abundance: few

CDR3aa: CASIFHGEQFF
d_gene: .
v_gene: TRBV25-1
j_gene: TRBJ2-1
abundance: .

CDR3aa: CASSQVDIQYF
d_gene: .
v_gene: TRBV14
j_gene: TRBJ2-4
abundance: few

CDR3aa: CASAGTVSNQPQHF
d_gene: TRBD1
v_gene: TRBV7-2
j_gene: TRBJ1-5
abundance: .

CDR3aa: CASSFRGGPEEQFF
d_gene: .
v_gene: TRBV11-1
j_gene: TRBJ2-1
abundance: .

CDR3aa: CASRLAGGQETQYF
d_gene: TRBD2
v_gene: TRBV12-3/TRBV12-4
j_gene: TRBJ2-5
abundance: many

CDR3aa: CASSPNLAGGSYNEQFF
d_gene: TRBD2
v_gene: TRBV2
j_gene: TRBJ2-1
abundance: many